This TCR beta chain came from a study of regulatory T cells in long-lasting Graves disease. Trimming took 5 bases from V and 4 from J; bases not matched to a gene: 8. CDR3 size: 15 residues. The germline gives CDR1 SGHTA, CDR2 FQGTGA. There are many counts of this clonotype. For TCR beta, libraries came from iRepertoire HTBI primers and Arm-PCR of CDR3 regions. Using its own MiXCR run on the multiplex PCR reads, TCRdb lists one record per CDR3 protein. The data contain about 220,000 distinct CDR3 sequences, roughly 19% of them singletons. The time point here: newly diagnosed GD, antithyroid drugs for less than 3 months. PBMCs were the source of the RNA used for TCR sequencing. These data also formed part of another study, on T cells in Graves' hyperthyroidism and ophthalmopathy.

The source of this sequence is a woman under 40 with Graves disease. V is TRBV7-3 and J is TRBJ1-2; 9 nucleotides align to TRBD1. Sample: peripheral blood mononuclear cells (PBMCs), taken at new diagnosis, from a patient treated with antithyroid drugs. CDR3 in amino acids: CASSPGQGPGYGYTF. In DNA form, the CDR3 reads TGTGCCAGCAGCCCCGGACAGGGGCCCGGCTATGGCTACACCTTC.